This T cell receptor beta chain appears in the sequencing data of a study of T-cell reconstitution after alpha-beta-depleted transplantation in children. Unique molecular identifiers were used in preparing the TCRbeta library. One entry per CDR3 protein, called by TCRdb with MiXCR from the PCR reads. The table has 600,000 to 700,000 distinct CDR3 sequences, around a sixth seen once. There are many counts of this clonotype. V dropped 7 bases and J dropped 4 bases, with 13 bases sitting between them. CDR3 length equals 13 residues. Per germline, CDR1 MDHEN and CDR2 SYDVKM. This clonotype was obtained from a human donor who donated a stem cell graft to a child with acute myeloid leukemia. The chain recombines TRBV28 with TRBJ2-5; perhaps D is TRBD1 or TRBD2 (6 bases each). The sample here was PBMCs from the stem cell graft donor, taken from the stem cell graft. The CDR3 loop is CASILQGGETQYF. In nucleotides, the CDR3 is TGTGCCAGCATTCTACAGGGAGGAGAGACCCAGTACTTC.